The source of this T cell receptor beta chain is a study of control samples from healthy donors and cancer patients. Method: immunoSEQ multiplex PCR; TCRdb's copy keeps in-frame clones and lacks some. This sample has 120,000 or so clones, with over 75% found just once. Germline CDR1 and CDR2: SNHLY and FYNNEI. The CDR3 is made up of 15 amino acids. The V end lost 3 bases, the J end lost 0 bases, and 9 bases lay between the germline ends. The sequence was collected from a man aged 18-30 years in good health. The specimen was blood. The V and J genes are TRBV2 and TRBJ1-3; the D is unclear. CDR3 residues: CASSDGLTSGNTIYF. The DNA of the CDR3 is TGTGCCAGCAGTGACGGTCTCACCTCTGGAAACACCATATATTTT.